This TCR beta chain came from a study of blood T cell repertoires in COVID-19. Study-level information: Whether acute or convalescent, the COVID-19 samples came from the United States, Italy and Spain. T cells, B-cell-depleted T cells, or PBMCs provided the cDNA or gDNA that served as material.

This study enrolled people aged 18 to 89 from about two dozen US geographic areas. Which cohort a participant joined came from the clinical history participants gave. Sequenced by immunoSEQ multiplex PCR; TCRdb stores in-frame clones only, minus some. Found here are a few hundred thousand clones, roughly 80% of them singletons; the top ten hold approximately 5%. Trimming removed 6 bases from V and 0 bases from J; junction bases left unmatched: 7. CDR1 and CDR2 from the germline V gene are SNHLY and FYNNEI. This CDR3 region has 17 residues. The V and J genes are TRBV2 and TRBJ2-7; 14 nucleotides match TRBD2. Material: PBMCs or T cells enriched from blood (not recorded which). This TCR was recovered from a man aged 40-55 years who had been exposed to COVID-19. CDR3 sequence reads: CASRDLTSGRASYEQYF. DNA for the CDR3: TGTGCCAGCAGGGACCTGACTAGCGGGAGGGCCTCCTACGAGCAGTACTTC.